This TCR beta chain was profiled in a study of Graves' ophthalmopathy and Graves' hyperthyroidism. Study summary: Peripheral blood (taken before any treatment) was collected at initial diagnosis.

From RNA, the CDR3 regions of TCR beta chains were amplified and sequenced. HTBI primers were used in a first-round RT-PCR, which preceded a second-round multiplex PCR. MiXCR was run by TCRdb on the multiplex PCR reads, yielding one entry per CDR3 protein. The sample includes about 370,000 distinct CDR3 sequences, 15% to 20% of them seen just once. About this clonotype itself: Because the CDR3 is missing its conserved closing phenylalanine or tryptophan, this is likely a read error.

In germline, CDR1 is MGHDK, CDR2 SYGVNS. This CDR3 has 13 amino acids. Ineligible for inclusion were patients with other autoimmune diseases, uncontrolled infections, pregnancy or lactation. Diagnostic conclusions were grounded in clinical symptoms, serum thyroxine, TRAb, thyroid ultrasound and orbital computed tomography. The sequence was collected from an adult woman with stable Graves' hyperthyroidism. The sample was peripheral blood. The rearrangement uses TRBV25-1 and TRBJ2-5; D gene ambiguous. This CDR3 reads CASSEYKEESQYY. The CDR3 bases are TGTGCCAGCAGTGAATACAAAGAAGAGTCCCAGTACTAC.